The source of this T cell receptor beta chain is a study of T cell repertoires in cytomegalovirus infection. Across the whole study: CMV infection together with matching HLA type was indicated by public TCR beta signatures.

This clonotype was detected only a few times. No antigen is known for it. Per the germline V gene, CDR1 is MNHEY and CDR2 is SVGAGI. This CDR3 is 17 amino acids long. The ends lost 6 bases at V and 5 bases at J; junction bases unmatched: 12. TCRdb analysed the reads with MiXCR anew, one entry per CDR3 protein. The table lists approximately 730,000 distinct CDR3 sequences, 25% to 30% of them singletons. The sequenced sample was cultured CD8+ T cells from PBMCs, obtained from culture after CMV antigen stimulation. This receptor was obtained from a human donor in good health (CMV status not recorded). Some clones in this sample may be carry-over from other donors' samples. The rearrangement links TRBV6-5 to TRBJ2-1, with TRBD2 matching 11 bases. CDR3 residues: CASSSPGTSGRDNEQFF. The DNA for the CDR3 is TGTGCCAGCAGCTCTCCGGGGACTAGCGGACGAGACAATGAGCAGTTCTTC.